The sequence of this T cell receptor (beta chain) was determined in a study of control samples from healthy donors and cancer patients. The CDR3 runs to 16 residues. Germline assignment: CDR1 GTSNPN and CDR2 SVGIG (reference sequence). J gave up 1 base and V 1 base, and 7 bases lay outside the gene matches. Assay: immunoSEQ multiplex PCR; the TCRdb copy retains only in-frame clones and omits some. The sample holds roughly 48,000 clones, under 95% seen once. The genes are TRBV30 and TRBJ2-7, with TRBD2 matching 10 bases. The sequence derives from a woman aged 40-49 years with head and neck cancer. What was sequenced was PBMCs. The CDR3 here is CAWSGPVTSGSYEQYF. DNA of the CDR3: TGTGCCTGGAGTGGCCCCGTGACTAGCGGGTCCTACGAGCAGTACTTC.